This is a list of T cell receptor beta chains from one sample in a study of long-term antiretroviral therapy in people with HIV. Using immunoSEQ multiplex PCR, the repertoire was profiled, and TCRdb retains in-frame clones only, with some absent. The repertoire includes about 35,000 clones, under 85% of them detected once, and under 4% sits in the top ten. The material sequenced was unsorted PBMCs, taken 3 years after starting antiretroviral therapy. Receptor source: a middle-aged man with HIV. CDR3s include the opening cysteine and the closing phenylalanine or tryptophan. Each record gives: J gene, D gene, clone size, V gene, CDR3 DNA, CDR3 protein. A D gene is named only where the DNA matches it firmly. Expanded clones get a size class; other rows say once, few or many, or leave the size out.

TRBJ2-7	.	.	TRBV7-2	TGTGCCAGCAGCTCCAGAGCTACCTACGAGCAGTACTTC	CASSSRATYEQYF
TRBJ1-2	.	.	TRBV6-5	TGTGCCAGCAGTTACCCTCCAATGGGTGGCGTCTATGGCTACACCTTC	CASSYPPMGGVYGYTF
TRBJ2-2	.	.	TRBV5-1	TGCGCCAGCAGCTTGGGGTTTGAGAACACCGGGGAGCTGTTTTTT	CASSLGFENTGELFF
TRBJ1-5	.	.	TRBV7-2	TGTGCCAGCAGCTTAAGACAGGTTGGCAATCAGCCCCAGCATTTT	CASSLRQVGNQPQHF
TRBJ1-5	.	.	TRBV27	TGTGCCAGCAGTTTAAGGGGGTATAGCAATCAGCCCCAGCATTTT	CASSLRGYSNQPQHF
TRBJ2-3	TRBD2	.	TRBV5-1	TGCGCCAGCAGCTCCTCGGGACTAGCGGGGGGCACAGATACGCAGTATTTT	CASSSSGLAGGTDTQYF
TRBJ1-6	TRBD1	.	TRBV5-1	TGCGCCAGCAGCTTGGCCGGGACAGGGGGCTCCTATAATTCACCCCTCCACTTT	CASSLAGTGGSYNSPLHF
TRBJ1-5	.	.	TRBV27	TGTGCCAGCTGGGACCCCCGGCAGCCCCAGCATTTT	CASWDPRQPQHF
TRBJ2-3	.	.	TRBV6-5	TGTGCCAGCAGTTCGCAGGGGAGGCTAACAGATACGCAGTATTTT	CASSSQGRLTDTQYF
TRBJ2-3	.	.	TRBV11-2	TGTGCCAGCAGCTTAAACGCAGATACGCAGTATTTT	CASSLNADTQYF
TRBJ2-5	TRBD1	.	TRBV2	TGTGCCAGCACCCGGGACAGGGGAGAAGAGACCCAGTACTTC	CASTRDRGEETQYF
TRBJ2-7	.	.	TRBV10-1	TGCGCCAGCAGTGAAGGAGAGTCCTACGAGCAGTACTTC	CASSEGESYEQYF
TRBJ1-5	TRBD1	.	TRBV2	TGTGCCAGCAGTGATAGGACAGGACGCAATCAGCCCCAGCATTTT	CASSDRTGRNQPQHF
TRBJ2-1	.	.	TRBV7-9	TGTGCCAGCAGCTACTACACGTCGGGATTTGAGCAGTTCTTC	CASSYYTSGFEQFF
TRBJ2-4	.	.	TRBV7-2	TGTGCCAGCAGCTTAGACAGGGTTAGGGCCAAAAACATTCAGTACTTC	CASSLDRVRAKNIQYF
TRBJ2-5	TRBD1	.	TRBV10-3	TGTGCCATCAGTGATACCTCCCCCGGGACAGGGGGCCGGGAGACCCAGTACTTC	CAISDTSPGTGGRETQYF
TRBJ1-1	.	.	TRBV7-2	TGTGCCAGCAGCTTGTATCGGGGCGTGAACACTGAAGCTTTCTTT	CASSLYRGVNTEAFF
TRBJ1-3	.	.	TRBV15	TGTGCCACCAGCAGAGATCTCGGGCCTTCCTCTGGAAACACCATATATTTT	CATSRDLGPSSGNTIYF
TRBJ2-5	.	.	TRBV7-9	TGTGCCAGCAGCTTAGGATGGGGGGCCGTGCAAGAGACCCAGTACTTC	CASSLGWGAVQETQYF
TRBJ1-2	.	few	TRBV27	TGTGCCAGCAGTTTGAAAGGCGGGAACTATGGCTACACCTTC	CASSLKGGNYGYTF
TRBJ1-1	.	.	TRBV5-6	TGTGCCAGCAGCCCTTATGGGACGAACACTGAAGCTTTCTTT	CASSPYGTNTEAFF
TRBJ2-1	TRBD1	.	TRBV7-2	TGTGCCAGCAGCTTAAGACAGGGCGGCGGGGAGCAGTTCTTC	CASSLRQGGGEQFF
TRBJ1-4	.	.	TRBV28	TGTGCCAGCAGTTTACCTTACACTAAGGGACTGTTTTTT	CASSLPYTKGLFF
TRBJ1-1	.	.	TRBV7-4	TGTGCCAGCAGCCGGGGGAGGCAGGGGTCGGCGAACACTGAAGCTTTCTTT	CASSRGRQGSANTEAFF
TRBJ1-1	.	.	TRBV29-1	TGCAGCGTTGACCCTTTAGCAGGGACTGAAGCTTTCTTT	CSVDPLAGTEAFF
TRBJ2-2	.	.	TRBV21-1	TGTGCCAGCAGCATACGGAACACCGGGGAGCTGTTTTTT	CASSIRNTGELFF
TRBJ2-2	.	.	TRBV28	TGTGCCACCGAGCCTATAAACACCGGGGAGCTGTTTTTT	CATEPINTGELFF
TRBJ2-7	TRBD2	.	TRBV27	TGTGCCAGCAGTTTTGGAGCGGGGGCCTCCTACGAGCAGTACTTC	CASSFGAGASYEQYF
TRBJ2-2	.	.	TRBV7-2	TGTGCCAGCAGCTTTAAATTGGACCCCACCGGGGAGCTGTTTTTT	CASSFKLDPTGELFF
TRBJ2-7	TRBD2	.	TRBV15	TGTGCCACCAGCAAAGTAGGCGGTGTGGCTAGCGGGAGGGCGTACGAGCAGTACTTC	CATSKVGGVASGRAYEQYF
TRBJ2-7	TRBD1	.	TRBV27	TGTGCCAGCAGTTCCTCGACAGGGATTCCCTACGAGCAGTACTTC	CASSSSTGIPYEQYF
TRBJ1-1	.	.	TRBV27	TGTGCCAGCAGCCTTTATGGGGGCTACACTGAAGCTTTCTTT	CASSLYGGYTEAFF
TRBJ1-1	.	.	TRBV2	TGTGCCAGCAGTGAGGGGGGGCAGGGGCGAGCTTTCTTT	CASSEGGQGRAFF
TRBJ2-7	TRBD1	.	TRBV18	TGTGCCAGCTCGTCGGGACAGGCTGGCTACGAGCAGTACTTC	CASSSGQAGYEQYF
TRBJ2-1	TRBD2	few	TRBV2	TGTGCCAGCTCCGGACAGCTAGCGGGGTTTGGGAATGAGCAGTTCTTC	CASSGQLAGFGNEQFF
TRBJ2-1	.	.	TRBV7-2	TGTGCCAGCAGCTTAGACGTCTACAATGAGCAGTTCTTC	CASSLDVYNEQFF
TRBJ2-5	TRBD2	.	TRBV7-7	TGTGCCAGCAGCCCGGGACTAGCGGCGACCCAGTACTTC	CASSPGLAATQYF
TRBJ1-1	.	.	TRBV19	TGTGCCAGTAGTTCGCGACGGGATTCTGAAGCTTTCTTT	CASSSRRDSEAFF
TRBJ2-5	.	.	TRBV5-1	TGCGCCAGCAGCTTTAGAGGGGACGAGACCCAGTACTTC	CASSFRGDETQYF
TRBJ2-5	.	.	TRBV4-2	TGTGCCAGCAGCCAAGTAGAAGAGACCCAGTACTTC	CASSQVEETQYF
TRBJ1-1	.	.	TRBV19	TGTGCCAGTAGTATAGTTACAGGGCTTCCCCCTGAAGCTTTCTTT	CASSIVTGLPPEAFF
TRBJ2-2	.	.	TRBV4-1	TGCGCCAGCAGCCAAGCTCGTTTGCCTCACACCGGGGAGCTGTTTTTT	CASSQARLPHTGELFF